Listed below are T cell receptor beta chains from one sample, sequenced in a study of patients and donors after allogeneic stem cell transplantation. One entry per CDR3 protein, called by TCRdb with MiXCR from the RT-PCR reads. The table has 410,000 or so distinct CDR3 sequences, 16% seen once. The specimen sequenced was blood, either unsorted or a sorted T cell fraction (not recorded which). These receptors were collected from a human donor who was either an allogeneic HSCT recipient or a stem cell or donor lymphocyte infusion donor (not recorded which). It is not recorded whose cells these are; they may come from a transplant donor. Each CDR3 is given with its conserved first and last residue. Fields, in order: V gene, D gene, clone size, CDR3 length, J gene, CDR3 DNA, CDR3 protein. The D gene is left open where the match is weak. The size of a clone is reported for some rows only, either as once, few or many, or as a class for expanded clones.

>TRBV9|TRBD2|-|19|TRBJ2-2
TGTGCCAGCAGCGTTCGAACATTAGCGGGAGGGCCGGTACCCGGGGAGCTGTTTTTT
CASSVRTLAGGPVPGELFF
>TRBV15|-|few|16|TRBJ2-6
TGTGCCACCAGCAGTGCCAGGGGGGCTGGGGCCAACGTCCTGACTTTC
CATSSARGAGANVLTF
>TRBV7-2|-|few|13|TRBJ1-2
TGTGCCAGCAGCATCGACCACACTGGTGGCTACACCTTC
CASSIDHTGGYTF
>TRBV11-3|-|few|14|TRBJ2-7
TGTGCCAGCAGCTTAGCGTTGACTATGGGGGAGCAGTACTTC
CASSLALTMGEQYF
>TRBV2|-|few|16|TRBJ1-6
TGTGCCAGCAGTGACCCTCAGGGAGCGATAAATTCACCCCTCCACTTT
CASSDPQGAINSPLHF
>TRBV2|-|-|14|TRBJ2-7
TGTGCCAGCAGTGAGGAGATAGGGTACTACGAGCAGTACTTC
CASSEEIGYYEQYF
>TRBV20-1|-|-|14|TRBJ2-5
TGCAGTGCTAGAGTCCCGACAGTCCAAGAGACCCAGTACTTC
CSARVPTVQETQYF
>TRBV12-3/TRBV12-4|-|-|13|TRBJ2-7
TGTGCCAGCAGTTGGTACACTAACTACGAGCAGTACTTC
CASSWYTNYEQYF
>TRBV5-1|-|few|13|TRBJ2-7
TGTGCCAGCAGCTTATCCTCCTCCTACGAGCAGTACTTC
CASSLSSSYEQYF
>TRBV12-3/TRBV12-4|-|few|13|TRBJ1-1
TGTGCCAGCAGTGTCCGGGACCGCTCGGCCGCTTTCTTT
CASSVRDRSAAFF
>TRBV5-6|-|many|15|TRBJ1-6
TGTGCCAGCAGCTTGGCCGTAGGGGCTTTCTCACCCCTCCACTTT
CASSLAVGAFSPLHF
>TRBV29-1|-|-|13|TRBJ2-2
TGCAGCGTTGCCCACACCCCTATTGGGGAGCTGTTTTTT
CSVAHTPIGELFF
>TRBV6-1|TRBD2|few|16|TRBJ2-5
TGTGCCAGCAGCCCAGGCGGGGGTTTGCGAGGAGAGACCCAGTACTTC
CASSPGGGLRGETQYF
>TRBV7-9|-|-|15|TRBJ2-3
TGTGCCAGCAGCTTCTCCAGAGTTAGCACAGATACGCAGTATTTT
CASSFSRVSTDTQYF
>TRBV6-1|-|-|15|TRBJ2-1
TGTGCCAGCAGTGCTACGCTGGGGGCATACAATGAGCAGTTCTTC
CASSATLGAYNEQFF
>TRBV12-3/TRBV12-4|TRBD1|-|12|TRBJ2-3
TGTGCCAGCAGTACAGGGGGCTCGGCGCAGTATTTT
CASSTGGSAQYF
>TRBV20-1|TRBD1|many|16|TRBJ2-6
TGCAGTGCTCACCGGACAGGGGGTATTGGGGCCAACGTCCTGACTTTC
CSAHRTGGIGANVLTF
>TRBV6-1|TRBD1|many|17|TRBJ1-1
TGTGCCAGCAGTGAGGTCCTACTCCGACAGGGGAACACTGAAGCTTTCTTT
CASSEVLLRQGNTEAFF
>TRBV12-3/TRBV12-4|TRBD2|many|14|TRBJ2-1
TGTGCCAGCAGTTTGGGACTAGCGGGAGTTGAGCAGTTCTTC
CASSLGLAGVEQFF
>TRBV9|-|-|13|TRBJ1-6
TGTGCCAGCAGCACCAGGGTTAATTCACCCCTCCACTTT
CASSTRVNSPLHF
>TRBV5-1|TRBD2|-|18|TRBJ2-6
TGCGCCAGCAGCTTGGTCGGGACTAGAAGCTCTGGGGCCAACGTCCTGACTTTC
CASSLVGTRSSGANVLTF